The 32 T cell receptor beta chains below come from one sample, sequenced in a study of neurological immune-mediated disorders. A single record per CDR3 protein comes from TCRdb applying MiXCR to the 5' RACE reads. The table shows roughly 66,000 distinct CDR3 sequences, with 4.8% occurring only once. The specimen was PBMCs. Receptors originate from a woman in her seventies with multiple sclerosis.

The chain links TRBV19 to TRBJ1-4; D gene unclear. The V end lost 5 bases, the J end lost 4 bases, and 8 bases lay between the germline ends. CDR1 and CDR2 from the germline V gene are LNHDA and SQIVND (reference sequence). This CDR3 has 13 amino acids. CDR3 residues: CASSDTSNEKLFF. CDR3 DNA sequence: TGTGCCAGTAGTGACACAAGTAATGAAAAACTGTTTTTT.

In its sample, this clonotype was seen many times. This chain connects TRBV18 to TRBJ1-1; a possible D gene is TRBD1 (5 bases). The CDR3 is 15 amino acids. Looked up from germline, CDR1 is KGHSH and CDR2 is LQKENI. V lost 1 base, J lost 1 base, and 10 bases lay in between. The CDR3 nucleotides read TGTGCCAGCTCACCACTAAAGGGGACGAACACTGAAGCTTTCTTT. Amino acids: CASSPLKGTNTEAFF.

This clonotype was counted ten times or more. The chain couples TRBV12-3 or TRBV12-4 to TRBJ1-2; no clear D. This CDR3 spans 12 amino acids. The germline V and J ends were trimmed by 2 bases and 7 bases, with 8 bases remaining between them. CDR3 nucleotides: TGTGCCAGCAGTTTAACAGAGGGTGGCTACACCTTC. Protein sequence: CASSLTEGGYTF.

This clonotype was detected ten times or more. CDR3 bases: TGTGCCAGCAGTTTTTCGTCCGGGAGGGCGAGAGAGACCCAGTACTTC. Residues: CASSFSSGRARETQYF. This chain connects TRBV12-3 or TRBV12-4 to TRBJ2-5; 8 nucleotides agree with TRBD2. The J segment lost 4 bases and the V segment lost 3 bases, leaving 10 bases of the junction unmatched. The CDR3 runs 16 residues.

This clonotype was seen repeatedly, ten times or more. V gene TRBV7-8 combines with J gene TRBJ2-6; 8 positions agree with TRBD2. The J segment lost 4 bases and the V segment lost 1 base, leaving 9 bases of the junction unmatched. CDR1 is SGHVS and CDR2 is FQNEAQ in the germline V gene. The CDR3 runs 18 residues. Written as DNA, the CDR3 is TGTGCCAGCAGCTTAGGACTAGCGCAAATGGCAGGGGCCAACGTCCTGACTTTC. Translating gives CASSLGLAQMAGANVLTF.

This clonotype ranks as large. The genes are TRBV20-1 and TRBJ2-7; TRBD2 aligns across 13 bases. CDR3 length: 14 amino acids. V shed 5 bases, J shed 3 bases, and the junction held 4 bases outside the gene matches. Germline assignment: CDR1 DFQATT and CDR2 SNEGSKA (reference sequence). The CDR3 loop is CSARLAGGIYEQYF. DNA of the CDR3: TGCAGTGCTCGACTAGCGGGAGGAATCTACGAGCAGTACTTC.

This clonotype was recorded many times. V usage is TRBV12-3 or TRBV12-4 and J usage is TRBJ1-4, with 7 bases fitting TRBD1. The V segment lost 5 bases and the J segment 7 bases; nucleotides outside the gene matches: 7. CDR3 length: 14 amino acids. The CDR3, as DNA: TGTGCCAGCAGTCTGTACAGGGGCGGTGAAAAACTGTTTTTT. Protein sequence: CASSLYRGGEKLFF.

This clonotype was observed a single time. A read error may explain this, as a much larger clone is one base away. The V and J genes are TRBV28 and TRBJ1-4; D unresolved. The length of the CDR3 is 14 residues. V was cut by 4 bases and J by 7 bases, with 13 bases left in between. The germline CDR1 and CDR2 sequences are MDHEN and SYDVKM. For the CDR3, the DNA is TGTGCCAGCAGTTATGGACTAGCCAGTGAAAAACTGTTTTTT. Translation: CASSYGLASEKLFF.

This clonotype was seen repeatedly, ten times or more. This chain links TRBV7-8 with TRBJ2-3; 7 bases align to TRBD2. CDR3 length: 16 amino acids. Germline CDR1 SGHVS, CDR2 FQNEAQ. Trimming cost V 1 base and J 0 bases; bases outside gene matches: 4. This CDR3 reads CASSLGASGSTDTQYF. CDR3 nucleotide sequence: TGTGCCAGCAGCTTAGGTGCTAGCGGAAGCACAGATACGCAGTATTTT.

This clonotype was picked up many times. This rearrangement joins TRBV20-1 to TRBJ2-3, with 10 bases that match TRBD1. V gave up 5 bases and J gave up 11 bases; unmatched junction bases: 13. The CDR3 covers 14 residues. Germline-derived CDR1 and CDR2 are DFQATT and SNEGSKA (reference sequence). The CDR3 here is CSAQVPGQGPLQYF. The CDR3 DNA reads as TGCAGTGCTCAAGTCCCGGGACAGGGGCCCCTGCAGTATTTT.

This clonotype was observed many times. This chain links TRBV6-5 with TRBJ1-1; D is ambiguous. V was pared by 6 bases and J by 5 bases, with 7 bases between. This CDR3 has 11 amino acids. CDR1 and CDR2 from the germline V gene are MNHEY and SVGAGI. This CDR3 reads CASSGRTEAFF. The CDR3 region has the DNA TGTGCCAGCAGCGGAAGGACTGAAGCTTTCTTT.

In its sample, this clonotype was seen a few times. The V gene is TRBV20-1, the J gene TRBJ2-5; a weak D match, TRBD1 (7 bases). Germline lookup yields CDR1 DFQATT and CDR2 SNEGSKA (reference sequence). The germline V and J ends were trimmed by 2 bases and 4 bases, with 11 bases remaining between them. The CDR3 has 13 residues. The DNA of the CDR3 is TGCAGTGCTAGAAAGCAGGGGGGAGAGACCCAGTACTTC. Encoded protein: CSARKQGGETQYF.

This clonotype has ten or more counts. The rearrangement links TRBV7-6 to TRBJ2-5; D is uncertain. Germline V gene sequence: CDR1 SGHVS, CDR2 FNYEAQ. CDR3 size: 14 residues. The V gene lost 5 bases and the J gene lost 1 base, with 11 bases spanning the gap. The CDR3 bases are TGTGCCAGCAGCCGAGATAGAACCCAAGAGACCCAGTACTTC. Translation gives CASSRDRTQETQYF.

The chain uses TRBV7-2 and TRBJ1-6; D not certain. The CDR3 consists of 14 residues. V lost 6 bases and J 5 bases, leaving 11 bases between the germline ends. Per germline, CDR1 SGHTA and CDR2 FQGNSA. Written as DNA, the CDR3 is TGTGCCAGCAGTCAAATGGGAAATAATTCACCCCTCCACTTT. This translates into CASSQMGNNSPLHF.

This clonotype was recorded at least ten times. The chain joins TRBV4-2 to TRBJ1-2; 9 bases line up with TRBD1. Trimming took 0 bases from V and 7 from J; bases not matched to a gene: 3. Germline-derived CDR1 and CDR2 are LGHNA and YNFKEQ. The CDR3 covers 14 residues. CDR3 nucleotides: TGTGCCAGCAGCCAAGAGGGACAGGGTCGTGGCTACACCTTC. Its protein is CASSQEGQGRGYTF.

This clonotype has at least ten counts. The chain's CDR3 is CASSEGGTNQPQHF. CDR3 in DNA: TGTGCCAGCAGTGAGGGAGGGACCAATCAGCCCCAGCATTTT. V usage is TRBV2 and J usage is TRBJ1-5; D is possibly TRBD1 (5 bases). CDR3 length equals 14 residues. Germline V gene lookup returns CDR1 SNHLY and CDR2 FYNNEI. V dropped 3 bases and J dropped 3 bases, with 9 bases sitting between them.

In this sample, this clonotype turned up many times. The chain carries TRBV20-1 and TRBJ2-3; D gene uncertain. V dropped 1 base and J dropped 1 base, with 12 bases sitting between them. Germline-derived CDR1 and CDR2 are DFQATT and SNEGSKA (reference sequence). This CDR3 is built from 15 residues. The CDR3 region is CSARGPRLGTDTQYF. In nucleotides, the CDR3 is TGCAGTGCTAGAGGCCCTAGACTTGGCACAGATACGCAGTATTTT.

The CDR3 loop reads CASSRNAGTGGFYEQYF. The DNA for the CDR3 is TGTGCCAGCAGCAGAAACGCCGGGACAGGGGGCTTCTACGAGCAGTACTTC. The chain combines TRBV7-2 with TRBJ2-7; 12 nucleotides align to TRBD1. Germline values: CDR1 SGHTA, CDR2 FQGNSA. The CDR3 contains 17 residues. V was clipped by 5 bases and J by 3 bases; unmatched bases: 11. The entire variable domain, with the rest obtained from reference TRBV7-2 and TRBJ2-7, is as follows: GAGVSQSPSNKVTEKGKDVELRCDPISGHTALYWYRQSLGQGLEFLIYFQGNSAPDKSGLPSDRFSAERTGGSVSTLTIQRTQQEDSAVYLCASSRNAGTGGFYEQYFGPGTRLTVT.

This clonotype appeared a single time. The chain employs TRBV6-2 or TRBV6-3 and TRBJ2-1; perhaps TRBD2 as D (6 bases). V lost 7 bases and J lost 0, with 13 bases in between. The length of the CDR3 is 15 residues. Germline CDR1 and CDR2: MNHEY and SVGEGT. The CDR3 is CASTLGLLSYNEQFF. Here the CDR3 DNA reads TGTGCCAGCACCCTGGGACTCCTCTCCTACAATGAGCAGTTCTTC.

Ten or more counts support this clonotype. The chain uses TRBV7-2 and TRBJ2-2; D is perhaps TRBD1 or TRBD2 (5 bases each). V dropped 5 bases and J dropped 2 bases, with 15 bases sitting between them. Germline CDR1 and CDR2: SGHTA and FQGNSA. CDR3 length: 16 residues. The CDR3 spells CASSRVPGANTGELFF. As DNA, the CDR3 is TGTGCCAGCAGCCGAGTCCCCGGGGCAAACACCGGGGAGCTGTTTTTT.

This clonotype was seen many times. The chain couples TRBV3-1 to TRBJ1-3, with D perhaps TRBD1 (5 bases). V was clipped by 6 bases and J by 4 bases, with 10 bases between them. CDR1 LGHDT and CDR2 YNNKEL come from the germline V gene (reference sequence). The CDR3 has 13 residues. As DNA, the CDR3 is TGTGCCAGCAGGGAGGGGCCCGGAAACACCATATATTTT. It encodes CASREGPGNTIYF.

This clonotype has at least ten counts. The chain uses TRBV12-3 or TRBV12-4 and TRBJ2-7, with D possibly matching TRBD2 (6 bases). The V end was cut by 6 bases, the J end by 7 bases, with 19 bases between. CDR3 length: 14 amino acids. The DNA for the CDR3 is TGTGCCAGCAGCTGGGACTCGCCCCTGGGGGAGCAGTACTTC. It translates to CASSWDSPLGEQYF.

This clonotype was picked up many times. The chain recombines TRBV5-1 with TRBJ2-6; maybe TRBD1 (6 bases). Germline V lookup: CDR1 SGHRS, CDR2 YFSETQ. CDR3 length: 15 residues. V lost 3 bases, J lost 2 bases, and 9 bases lay in between. The CDR3 loop is CASSSWDTGANVLTF. CDR3 in DNA: TGCGCCAGCAGCTCCTGGGACACTGGGGCCAACGTCCTGACTTTC.

This clonotype turned up a few times. The chain uses TRBV9 and TRBJ2-3; no definite D call. Trimming stripped 1 base from V and 4 bases from J, with 4 bases between. The CDR3 is 12 residues long. CDR1 and CDR2 from the germline V gene are SGDLS and YYNGEE. CDR3 DNA: TGTGCCAGCAGCGTATTTGCAGATACGCAGTATTTT. Protein product: CASSVFADTQYF. The complete variable domain, with remaining parts taken from reference TRBV9 and TRBJ2-3, reads DSGVTQTPKHLITATGQRVTLRCSPRSGDLSVYWYQQSLDQGLQFLIQYYNGEERAKGNILERFSAQQFPDLHSELNLSSLELGDSALYFCASSVFADTQYFGPGTRLTVL.

CDR3 sequence reads: CSARGSMGLRNEQFF. The CDR3 DNA sequence: TGCAGTGCTAGAGGTTCGATGGGACTTCGCAATGAGCAGTTCTTC. The rearrangement links TRBV20-1 to TRBJ2-1, with D perhaps TRBD2 (6 bases). This CDR3 comprises 15 residues. Trimming pared 1 base from V and 6 bases from J, leaving 16 bases between. The germline V gene has CDR1 DFQATT and CDR2 SNEGSKA (reference sequence).

This clonotype showed up many times. The chain links TRBV4-1 to TRBJ2-1; D is perhaps TRBD1 or TRBD2 (5 bases each). V was clipped by 4 bases and J by 2 bases, with 15 bases between them. The CDR3 runs to 16 residues. CDR1 is MGHRA and CDR2 is YSYEKL in the germline V gene. CDR3 region: CASSPNMGPTYNEQFF. In DNA form, the CDR3 reads TGCGCCAGCAGCCCTAATATGGGACCGACCTACAATGAGCAGTTCTTC.

This clonotype was detected ten times or more. The chain uses TRBV10-3 and TRBJ2-2; D could derive from TRBD1 or TRBD2 (6 bases each). This CDR3 is built from 14 residues. The V end was cut by 8 bases, the J end by 6 bases, with 16 bases between. Germline loops: CDR1 ENHRY, CDR2 SYGVKD. The CDR3 protein is CAIGARGESGELFF. CDR3 bases: TGTGCCATCGGGGCGAGGGGGGAATCCGGGGAGCTGTTTTTT.

This clonotype was found many times. The chain uses TRBV5-1 and TRBJ2-1, with 11 bases aligning to TRBD2. With V trimmed by 7 bases and J by 6 bases, 3 bases remained unmatched. The CDR3 runs to 13 residues. Germline V gene lookup returns CDR1 SGHRS and CDR2 YFSETQ. The CDR3 nucleotides read TGCGCCAGCGTCGGGACTAGCGGCAATGAGCAGTTCTTC. It specifies CASVGTSGNEQFF.

This clonotype appeared many times. The chain combines TRBV19 with TRBJ2-5; TRBD2 aligns across 12 bases. Germline V CDR1 and CDR2: LNHDA, SQIVND (reference sequence). This CDR3 spans 18 amino acids. The ends lost 9 bases at V and 5 bases at J; junction bases unmatched: 19. This CDR3 is CASKRLAGDVVDRETQYF. CDR3 bases: TGTGCCAGCAAACGACTAGCGGGAGATGTTGTGGACCGGGAGACCCAGTACTTC. The full variable domain, rest sourced from reference TRBV19 and TRBJ2-5, is DGGITQSPKYLFRKEGQNVTLSCEQNLNHDAMYWYRQDPGQGLRLIYYSQIVNDFQKGDIAEGYSVSREKKESFPLTVTSAQKNPTAFYLCASKRLAGDVVDRETQYFGPGTRLLVL.

Ten or more counts support this clonotype. J is TRBJ1-6 and V is TRBV12-3 or TRBV12-4; 10 bases align to TRBD1. The CDR3 has 14 amino acids. Trimming cost V 5 bases and J 10 bases; bases outside gene matches: 5. The CDR3 protein is CASSAGTGASPLHF. DNA for the CDR3: TGTGCCAGCAGTGCCGGGACAGGGGCCTCACCCCTCCACTTT.

This clonotype has ten or more counts. This chain links TRBV20-1 with TRBJ2-7; TRBD2 matches at 9 bases. V was pared by 5 bases and J by 3 bases, with 11 bases of the junction left unmatched. This CDR3 is 15 amino acids long. Germline CDR1 and CDR2: DFQATT and SNEGSKA (reference sequence). The CDR3 bases are TGCAGTGCTCCCAGTCAGGCGGGAGGGAGCTACGAGCAGTACTTC. It is translated as CSAPSQAGGSYEQYF.

This chain connects TRBV9 to TRBJ2-3; D is perhaps TRBD2 (6 bases). CDR3 length: 16 residues. V lost 4 bases and J lost 1, with 16 bases in between. Germline assignment: CDR1 SGDLS and CDR2 YYNGEE. The CDR3 is CASSPPRGLGTDTQYF. The CDR3 DNA reads TGTGCCAGCAGCCCCCCTCGGGGGTTGGGCACAGATACGCAGTATTTT.